The rows below give T cell receptor beta chains drawn from one sample of a study of radiotherapy plus CTLA-4 blockade in lung cancer. Only in-frame clones appear in the TCRdb table, and some are missing; sequencing was by immunoSEQ multiplex PCR. Among over 75,000 clones listed, 83% were seen once. This specimen was peripheral blood, taken from a patient treated with radiotherapy plus ipilimumab. The source of these receptors is a human donor with non-small cell lung cancer who had stable disease on radiotherapy plus ipilimumab. CDR3s include the opening cysteine and the closing phenylalanine or tryptophan. The D gene is left open where the match is weak. Rows give clone size only sometimes, using once, few, many, or a class for an expanded clone.

TRBJ1-2	TRBV28	many	TRBD1	16	CASSANRDRGGYGYTF	TGTGCCAGCAGTGCCAACCGGGACAGGGGAGGCTATGGCTACACCTTC
TRBJ2-1	TRBV9	-	-	13	CASSALANNEQFF	TGTGCCAGCAGCGCGCTAGCGAACAATGAGCAGTTCTTC
TRBJ2-2	TRBV2	-	-	15	CASSYRDSHTGELFF	TGTGCCAGCAGTTACCGGGACTCTCACACCGGGGAGCTGTTTTTT
TRBJ2-1	TRBV28	-	-	13	CASSPPGYNEQFF	TGTGCCAGCAGTCCCCCAGGGTACAATGAGCAGTTCTTC
TRBJ2-3	TRBV5-1	-	TRBD1	14	CASSLGQGRDTQYF	TGCGCCAGCAGCTTGGGACAGGGGAGGGATACGCAGTATTTT
TRBJ2-2	TRBV7-8	-	-	14	CASSSGTDTGELFF	TGTGCCAGCAGCAGTGGGACGGACACCGGGGAGCTGTTTTTT
TRBJ2-2	TRBV15	-	-	14	CATSRDPSTGELFF	TGTGCCACCAGCAGAGATCCCAGCACCGGGGAGCTGTTTTTT
TRBJ2-1	TRBV27	-	-	16	CASSLSRGSAYNEQFF	TGTGCCAGCAGTTTATCGCGGGGATCGGCCTACAATGAGCAGTTCTTC
TRBJ1-1	TRBV2	-	-	13	CASSELRNTEAFF	TGTGCCAGCAGTGAACTGAGGAACACTGAAGCTTTCTTT
TRBJ2-6	TRBV28	-	-	15	CASSLGGSGANVLTF	TGTGCCAGCAGTTTAGGGGGCTCTGGGGCCAACGTCCTGACTTTC
TRBJ2-1	TRBV10-3	-	-	16	CAISEMPRGSYNEQFF	TGTGCCATCAGTGAGATGCCAAGGGGGTCCTACAATGAGCAGTTCTTC
TRBJ2-2	TRBV10-3	-	TRBD1	16	CAISRGQGGSTGELFF	TGTGCCATCAGCCGGGGACAGGGTGGTAGCACCGGGGAGCTGTTTTTT
TRBJ2-2	TRBV25-1	-	-	14	CASGVGGPAGELFF	TGTGCCAGCGGGGTGGGGGGGCCTGCCGGGGAGCTGTTTTTT
TRBJ2-3	TRBV6-5	-	-	15	CASSYDLFSGDTQYF	TGTGCCAGCAGTTACGACCTTTTTAGCGGCGATACGCAGTATTTT
TRBJ2-7	TRBV19	-	-	13	CASSILPRNEQYF	TGTGCCAGTAGTATACTTCCCCGGAACGAGCAGTACTTC
TRBJ1-2	TRBV9	-	TRBD1	16	CASSANRDRDFYGYTF	TGTGCCAGCAGCGCGAACCGGGACAGGGATTTCTATGGCTACACCTTC
TRBJ1-1	TRBV6-5	once	-	12	CASSTSRDEAFF	-
TRBJ2-2	TRBV9	-	TRBD2	17	CASSAASGGATSGELFF	TGTGCCAGCAGCGCCGCCAGCGGGGGGGCAACGTCCGGGGAGCTGTTTTTT
TRBJ2-7	TRBV5-1	-	-	14	CASSLEAQIGEQYF	TGCGCCAGCAGCTTGGAGGCCCAAATAGGCGAGCAGTACTTC
TRBJ2-3	TRBV9	-	-	16	CASSTRGGTSTDTQYF	TGTGCCAGCAGCACGCGAGGGGGGACTAGCACAGATACGCAGTATTTT
TRBJ2-1	TRBV30	-	-	15	CAWSLTGIPYNEQFF	TGTGCCTGGAGTCTCACAGGGATCCCCTACAATGAGCAGTTCTTC
TRBJ2-1	TRBV6-5	once	-	15	CASSPSRSGHNEQFF	TGTGCCAGCAGTCCCTCCCGCTCGGGCCACAATGAGCAGTTCTTC
TRBJ2-7	TRBV6-1	-	TRBD2	12	CASNQAGGEQYF	TGTGCCAGCAACCAAGCGGGAGGCGAGCAGTACTTC
TRBJ2-1	TRBV7-7	-	TRBD2	17	CASSPSASGRPYNEQFF	TGTGCTAGCAGCCCAAGCGCTAGCGGGAGGCCCTACAATGAGCAGTTCTTC
TRBJ2-1	TRBV29-1	-	-	12	CSVVATYNEQFF	TGCAGCGTTGTGGCGACCTACAATGAGCAGTTCTTC
TRBJ2-2	TRBV4-2	once	-	12	CASSHATGELFF	TGTGCCAGCAGCCATGCCACCGGGGAGCTGTTTTTT
TRBJ2-2	TRBV18	-	-	16	CASSPLAGSNTGELFF	TGTGCCAGCTCACCACTTGCAGGGTCGAACACCGGGGAGCTGTTTTTT
TRBJ1-2	TRBV7-8	-	TRBD1	16	CASSYGTGHSVYGYTF	TGTGCCAGCAGCTACGGGACAGGGCATTCGGTCTATGGCTACACCTTC
TRBJ2-3	TRBV30	-	TRBD2	15	CAWSVLAGGPDTQYF	TGTGCCTGGAGTGTACTAGCGGGAGGCCCGGATACGCAGTATTTT
TRBJ2-7	TRBV27	-	TRBD2	14	CASSRTSGSYEQYF	TGTGCCAGCAGTAGGACTAGCGGATCCTACGAGCAGTACTTC
TRBJ1-1	TRBV28	-	-	11	CASSPQLGAFF	TGTGCCAGCAGTCCCCAACTCGGGGCTTTCTTT
TRBJ1-5	TRBV5-6	-	TRBD1	16	CASSPWRDRGRQPQHF	TGTGCCAGCAGCCCTTGGAGGGACAGGGGGCGACAGCCCCAGCATTTT
TRBJ2-3	TRBV10-3	-	-	11	CAINFGGTQYF	TGTGCCATCAATTTTGGAGGTACGCAGTATTTT
TRBJ1-5	TRBV18	-	-	13	CASSRTEGQPQHF	TGTGCCAGCTCACGCACGGAGGGTCAGCCCCAGCATTTT
TRBJ2-3	TRBV5-1	-	-	16	CASSLDGRASTDTQYF	TGCGCCAGCAGCTTGGACGGCAGGGCGAGCACAGATACGCAGTATTTT
TRBJ2-2	TRBV7-9	-	TRBD1	15	CASSFGDSFTGELFF	TGTGCCAGCAGCTTTGGGGACAGCTTCACCGGGGAGCTGTTTTTT
TRBJ1-1	TRBV28	-	TRBD1	14	CASSPAGGWVEAFF	TGTGCCAGCAGCCCCGCAGGGGGCTGGGTTGAAGCTTTCTTT
TRBJ2-7	TRBV7-2	-	-	15	CASSLGFGNSYEQYF	TGTGCCAGCAGCTTAGGGTTTGGCAACTCCTACGAGCAGTACTTC
TRBJ2-3	TRBV12-5	once	-	14	CASSAELSTDTQYF	TGTGCTAGTTCGGCCGAATTGAGCACAGATACGCAGTATTTT
TRBJ1-4	TRBV7-2	-	-	14	CASSLETANEKLFF	TGTGCCAGCAGCTTAGAGACAGCTAATGAAAAACTGTTTTTT
TRBJ1-2	TRBV19	-	-	12	CASGQPAHGYTF	TGTGCCAGCGGACAGCCGGCCCATGGCTACACCTTC
TRBJ1-6	TRBV10-3	-	TRBD1	15	CAISEGTGKNSPLHF	TGTGCCATCAGTGAGGGGACAGGGAAAAATTCACCCCTCCACTTT
TRBJ2-5	TRBV27	-	TRBD2	16	CASTPSVAGGRETQYF	TGTGCCAGCACCCCGTCGGTAGCGGGGGGACGGGAGACCCAGTACTTC
TRBJ1-6	TRBV5-1	-	TRBD1	15	CASSSDRDFVSPLHF	TGCGCCAGCAGCTCAGACAGGGACTTTGTTTCACCCCTCCACTTT
TRBJ2-1	TRBV4-2	-	TRBD2	22	CASSQARAPPGLAGDGYNEQFF	TGTGCCAGCAGCCAAGCCCGGGCCCCTCCGGGACTAGCGGGAGATGGCTACAATGAGCAGTTCTTC
TRBJ1-1	TRBV9	-	-	14	CASSVEEGGTEAFF	TGTGCCAGCAGCGTAGAAGAGGGTGGGACTGAAGCTTTCTTT
TRBJ2-3	TRBV5-4	-	TRBD2	16	CASSLGGAGGPDTQYF	TGTGCCAGCAGCTTGGGAGGAGCGGGGGGGCCAGATACGCAGTATTTT
TRBJ2-7	TRBV11-1	once	TRBD1	15	CASTRRTGGWDEQYF	TGTGCCAGCACCCGACGCACAGGGGGGTGGGACGAGCAGTACTTC
TRBJ2-6	TRBV11-2	-	-	18	CASRITTDSYSGANVLTF	TGTGCCAGCAGGATTACCACAGACTCATACTCTGGGGCCAACGTCCTGACTTTC
TRBJ1-5	TRBV9	-	-	15	CASSSGLLTNQPQHF	TGTGCCAGCAGCTCGGGACTCCTGACCAATCAGCCCCAGCATTTT
TRBJ1-1	TRBV7-2	-	-	14	CASSSQEMNTEAFF	TGTGCCAGCAGTTCACAGGAGATGAACACTGAAGCTTTCTTT
TRBJ2-7	TRBV29-1	-	TRBD2	14	CSVITGTSSYEQYF	TGCAGCGTGATCACCGGGACTAGCTCCTACGAGCAGTACTTC
TRBJ2-7	TRBV4-1	-	-	14	CASSQGPRGHEQYF	TGCGCCAGCAGCCAAGGACCCCGCGGGCACGAGCAGTACTTC
TRBJ2-2	TRBV5-1	-	-	15	CASSLSEGGTGELFF	TGCGCCAGCAGCTTGTCGGAGGGCGGCACCGGGGAGCTGTTTTTT